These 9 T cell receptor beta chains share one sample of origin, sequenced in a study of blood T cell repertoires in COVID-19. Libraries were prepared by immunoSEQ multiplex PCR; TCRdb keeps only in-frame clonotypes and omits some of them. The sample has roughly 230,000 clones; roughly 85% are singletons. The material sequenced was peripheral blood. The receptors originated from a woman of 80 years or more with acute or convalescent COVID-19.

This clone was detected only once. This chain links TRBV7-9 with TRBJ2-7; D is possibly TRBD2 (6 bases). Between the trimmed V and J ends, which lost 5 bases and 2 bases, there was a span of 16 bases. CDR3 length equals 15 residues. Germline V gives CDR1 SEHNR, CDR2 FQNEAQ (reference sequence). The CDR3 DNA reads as TGTGCCAGCAGCCCGGGGACGGGAGCCCCCTACGAGCAGTACTTC. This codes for CASSPGTGAPYEQYF. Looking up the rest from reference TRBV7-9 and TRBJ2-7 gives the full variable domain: DTGVSQNPRHKITKRGQNVTFRCDPISEHNRLYWYRQTLGQGPEFLTYFQNEAQLEKSRLLSDRFSAERPKGSFSTLEIQRTEQGDSAMYLCASSPGTGAPYEQYFGPGTRLTVT.

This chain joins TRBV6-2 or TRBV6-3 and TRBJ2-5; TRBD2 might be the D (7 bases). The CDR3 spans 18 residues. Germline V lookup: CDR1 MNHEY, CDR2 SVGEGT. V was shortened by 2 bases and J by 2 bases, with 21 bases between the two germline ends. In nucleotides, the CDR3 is TGTGCCAGCAGTTACCACTTAGGTGGAGGGGGGGCTCAAGAGACCCAGTACTTC. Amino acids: CASSYHLGGGGAQETQYF.

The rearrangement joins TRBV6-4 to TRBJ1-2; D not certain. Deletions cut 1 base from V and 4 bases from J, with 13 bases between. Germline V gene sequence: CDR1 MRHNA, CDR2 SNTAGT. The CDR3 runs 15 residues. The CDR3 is CASSDWWAALYGYTF. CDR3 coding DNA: TGTGCCAGCAGTGACTGGTGGGCCGCCCTCTATGGCTACACCTTC.

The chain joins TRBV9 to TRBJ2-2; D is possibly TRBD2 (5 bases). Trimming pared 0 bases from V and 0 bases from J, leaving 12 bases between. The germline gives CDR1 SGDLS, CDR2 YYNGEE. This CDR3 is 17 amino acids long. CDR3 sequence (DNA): TGTGCCAGCAGCGTAGCGGACTTCCAATCGAACACCGGGGAGCTGTTTTTT. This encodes CASSVADFQSNTGELFF.

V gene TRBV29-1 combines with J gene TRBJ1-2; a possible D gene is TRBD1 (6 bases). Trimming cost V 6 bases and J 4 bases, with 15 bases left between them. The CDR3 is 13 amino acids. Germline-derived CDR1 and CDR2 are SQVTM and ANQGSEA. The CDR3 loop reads CSVAAGAGYGYTF. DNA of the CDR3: TGCAGCGTGGCGGCAGGGGCTGGCTATGGCTACACCTTC.

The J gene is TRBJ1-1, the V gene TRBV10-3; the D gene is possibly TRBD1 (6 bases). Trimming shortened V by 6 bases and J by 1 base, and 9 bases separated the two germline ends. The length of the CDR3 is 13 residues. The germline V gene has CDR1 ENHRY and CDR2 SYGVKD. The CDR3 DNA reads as TGTGCCATCAGGCGGACAGAGAACACTGAAGCTTTCTTT. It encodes CAIRRTENTEAFF.

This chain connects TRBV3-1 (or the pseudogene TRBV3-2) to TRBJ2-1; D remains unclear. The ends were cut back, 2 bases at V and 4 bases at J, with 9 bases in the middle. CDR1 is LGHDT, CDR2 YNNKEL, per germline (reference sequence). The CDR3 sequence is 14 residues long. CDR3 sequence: CASSQTAIYNEQFF. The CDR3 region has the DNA TGTGCCAGCAGCCAAACAGCTATATACAATGAGCAGTTCTTC.

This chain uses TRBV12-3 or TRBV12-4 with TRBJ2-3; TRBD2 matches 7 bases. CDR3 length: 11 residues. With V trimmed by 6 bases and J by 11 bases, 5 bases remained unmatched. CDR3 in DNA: TGTGCCAGCAGCTCCGGGACTATGCAGTATTTT. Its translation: CASSSGTMQYF.

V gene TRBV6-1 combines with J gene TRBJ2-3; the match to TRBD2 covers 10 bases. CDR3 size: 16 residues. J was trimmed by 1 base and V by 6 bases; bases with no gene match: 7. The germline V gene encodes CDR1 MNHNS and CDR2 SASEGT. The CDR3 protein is CASRETLAGRTDTQYF. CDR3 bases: TGTGCCAGCAGAGAAACACTAGCGGGGCGCACAGATACGCAGTATTTT.